The 21 T cell receptor beta chains below come from one sample, sequenced in a study of blood T cell repertoires in COVID-19. Only in-frame clones appear in the TCRdb table, and some are missing; sequencing was by immunoSEQ multiplex PCR. This table has about 250,000 clones, around 90% appearing once. The sequenced material came from peripheral blood. These receptors were collected from a woman in her thirties or forties who had recovered from COVID-19.

The J gene is TRBJ1-5, the V gene TRBV27, with unresolved D. The CDR3 is 18 amino acids. V gave up 5 bases and J gave up 2 bases, with 22 bases separating them. In germline, CDR1 is MNHEY, CDR2 SMNVEV (reference sequence). The CDR3 coding sequence is TGTGCCAGCAGTCCATCGATTTTAGTAACCCTGGGCAATCAGCCCCAGCATTTT. This gives the protein CASSPSILVTLGNQPQHF.

This rearrangement joins TRBV3-1 (or the pseudogene TRBV3-2) to TRBJ2-3; 10 positions match TRBD1. The trim removed 5 bases at V and 2 bases at J, leaving 4 bases unmatched. From germline, CDR1 is LGHDT and CDR2 YNNKEL (reference sequence). The CDR3 has 15 residues. The CDR3 DNA reads TGTGCCAGCAGCACCGGGACAGGGGACACAGATACGCAGTATTTT. It yields the protein CASSTGTGDTDTQYF.

The genes are TRBV4-1 and TRBJ2-5, with D maybe TRBD2 (6 bases). V lost 0 bases and J 2 bases, leaving 19 bases between the germline ends. The CDR3 length is 18 residues. The germline V gene encodes CDR1 MGHRA and CDR2 YSYEKL. CDR3 amino acids: CASSQDPPGGGYQETQYF. The CDR3 region has the DNA TGCGCCAGCAGCCAAGATCCCCCAGGAGGAGGGTATCAAGAGACCCAGTACTTC.

J is TRBJ2-1 and V is TRBV27; possibly TRBD1 for D (6 bases). V lost 4 bases to trimming and J lost 9 bases, with 13 bases between them. Per the germline V gene, CDR1 is MNHEY and CDR2 is SMNVEV (reference sequence). This CDR3 has 13 amino acids. CDR3 in DNA: TGTGCCAGCAGTTACACCCAGGGGCGTGAGCAGTTCTTC. Translated: CASSYTQGREQFF.

In DNA, the CDR3 is TGTGCCAGCAGCCTTAGGACAGAAAACTACGAGCAGTACTTC. As protein: CASSLRTENYEQYF. The chain combines TRBV14 with TRBJ2-7; D might be TRBD1 (6 bases). Germline loops: CDR1 SGHDN, CDR2 FVKESK. V was clipped by 4 bases and J by 3 bases, with 13 bases between them. The CDR3 is made up of 14 amino acids. The variable domain in full, completed from reference TRBV14 and TRBJ2-7, reads EAGVTQFPSHSVIEKGQTVTLRCDPISGHDNLYWYRRVMGKEIKFLLHFVKESKQDESGMPNNRFLAERTGGTYSTLKVQPAELEDSGVYFCASSLRTENYEQYFGPGTRLTVT.

This clone showed up just once. The rearrangement links TRBV28 to TRBJ2-5; TRBD1 matches at 7 bases. CDR1 is MDHEN and CDR2 is SYDVKM in the germline V gene. The trim removed 5 bases at V and 1 base at J, leaving 1 base unmatched. This CDR3 spans 13 amino acids. DNA of the CDR3: TGTGCCAGCAGTCGGGACAGCCAAGAGACCCAGTACTTC. Residues: CASSRDSQETQYF.

The chain joins TRBV5-4 to TRBJ2-3, with 8 bases identical to TRBD1. CDR1 and CDR2 from the germline V gene are SGHNT and YYREEE (reference sequence). With 3 bases clipped from V and 4 bases from J, the junction kept 7 bases outside the gene matches. The CDR3 is 15 residues long. CDR3 amino acids: CASSSGQVGPDTQYF. In nucleotides, the CDR3 is TGTGCCAGCAGCTCGGGACAGGTTGGTCCAGATACGCAGTATTTT.

On this clone itself: Within the sample, other DNA sequences also encode this same CDR3. The CDR3 bases are TGCGCCAGCAGCTCTCAAGGACAGGGGGCAGGGAACACCATATATTTT. It translates to CASSSQGQGAGNTIYF. The chain has TRBV5-1 and TRBJ1-3, with 11 bases aligning to TRBD1. The V and J ends lost 3 bases and 7 bases, in that order; junction bases with no gene match: 9. The CDR3 is 16 amino acids. CDR1 is SGHRS and CDR2 is YFSETQ in the germline V gene.

CDR3 residues: CASSLYSTDTQYF. CDR3 DNA: TGTGCCAGCAGCTTGTACTCGACAGATACGCAGTATTTT. V and J are TRBV5-4 and TRBJ2-3; D is ambiguous. In germline, CDR1 is SGHNT, CDR2 YYREEE (reference sequence). Deletions cut 1 base from V and 3 bases from J, with 6 bases between. This CDR3 is 13 amino acids long. Complete variable domain (other parts from reference TRBV5-4 and TRBJ2-3): ETGVTQSPTHLIKTRGQQVTLRCSSQSGHNTVSWYQQALGQGPQFIFQYYREEENGRGNFPPRFSGLQFPNYSSELNVNALELDDSALYLCASSLYSTDTQYFGPGTRLTVL.

This clone was detected once. The chain joins TRBV7-2 to TRBJ2-7, with TRBD2 matching 7 bases. Germline CDR1 SGHTA, CDR2 FQGNSA. The CDR3 extends over 14 amino acids. V was pared by 4 bases and J by 2 bases, with 5 bases of the junction left unmatched. CDR3 DNA sequence: TGTGCCAGCAGCTCAAGGGCGGGAGCCTACGAGCAGTACTTC. Encoded protein: CASSSRAGAYEQYF.

This chain links TRBV19 with TRBJ1-5; 10 nucleotides align to TRBD1. Germline values: CDR1 LNHDA, CDR2 SQIVND (reference sequence). This CDR3 has 14 amino acids. Losses at the gene ends were 5 bases for V and 6 bases for J; bases not matched to a gene: 4. CDR3 loop: CASSPTGGSQPQHF. CDR3 nucleotides: TGTGCCAGTAGTCCGACAGGGGGCAGTCAGCCCCAGCATTTT.

J is TRBJ1-1 and V is TRBV13, with TRBD1 as a possible D gene (5 bases). Trimming removed 5 bases from V and 4 bases from J, with 11 bases in between. Germline CDR1 PRHDT, CDR2 FYEKMQ (reference sequence). CDR3 size: 13 residues. CDR3 sequence reads: CASSLGEGTEAFF. The CDR3 DNA reads as TGTGCCAGCAGCCTGGGGGAGGGCACTGAAGCTTTCTTT.

The chain joins TRBV20-1 to TRBJ2-3; 7 bases are shared with TRBD2. From germline, CDR1 is DFQATT and CDR2 SNEGSKA (reference sequence). The CDR3 consists of 14 residues. V was clipped by 3 bases and J by 2 bases; unmatched bases: 5. The CDR3: CSASPSGYTDTQYF. The DNA of the CDR3 is TGCAGTGCTAGTCCTAGCGGCTACACAGATACGCAGTATTTT.

The J gene is TRBJ2-7, the V gene TRBV7-3; tentatively, D is TRBD1 (6 bases). CDR3 length: 17 residues. V was cut by 5 bases and J by 7 bases, with 27 bases left in between. Germline V gene sequence: CDR1 SGHTA, CDR2 FQGTGA. The CDR3 region has the DNA TGTGCCAGCAGCGCCCACCGGGACACCGCCCCTTTAGTGGAGCAGTACTTC. Amino acid sequence: CASSAHRDTAPLVEQYF.

The rearrangement joins TRBV5-4 to TRBJ2-5, with 12 bases aligning to TRBD2. The length of the CDR3 is 14 residues. Germline V gene sequence: CDR1 SGHNT, CDR2 YYREEE (reference sequence). Losses at the gene ends were 4 bases for V and 5 bases for J; bases not matched to a gene: 3. CDR3 nucleotide sequence: TGTGCCAGCAGCGAGGGACTAGCGGGTGAGACCCAGTACTTC. This encodes CASSEGLAGETQYF. Full variable domain (outside the CDR3, taken from reference TRBV5-4 and TRBJ2-5): ETGVTQSPTHLIKTRGQQVTLRCSSQSGHNTVSWYQQALGQGPQFIFQYYREEENGRGNFPPRFSGLQFPNYSSELNVNALELDDSALYLCASSEGLAGETQYFGPGTRLLVL.

This chain uses TRBV30 with TRBJ2-3, with D perhaps matching TRBD2 (6 bases). The CDR3 is made up of 12 amino acids. Germline V gives CDR1 GTSNPN, CDR2 SVGIG (reference sequence). This chain's CDR3 is CAGGEEGDTQYF. The CDR3 region has the DNA TGTGCGGGTGGGGAGGAGGGAGATACGCAGTATTTT.

The V call is TRBV28, the J call TRBJ2-5, with D possibly being TRBD2 (6 bases). The CDR3 has 15 residues. V lost 4 bases, J lost 5 bases, and 17 bases lay in between. Per germline, CDR1 MDHEN and CDR2 SYDVKM. CDR3 sequence reads: CASSSPGRLAETQYF. CDR3 coding DNA: TGTGCCAGCAGTTCCCCGGGGAGGCTAGCGGAGACCCAGTACTTC.

The J gene is TRBJ1-1, the V gene TRBV3-1 (or the pseudogene TRBV3-2), with unresolved D. The CDR3 consists of 14 residues. Trimming pared 0 bases from V and 4 bases from J, leaving 9 bases between. Germline-derived CDR1 and CDR2 are LGHDT and YNNKEL (reference sequence). The CDR3 DNA follows: TGTGCCAGCAGCCAAGATTCCGGGAGCACTGAAGCTTTCTTT. Translated, it gives CASSQDSGSTEAFF.

As regards this clone: Distinct nucleotide sequences in the sample also encode this CDR3. The rearrangement uses TRBV27 and TRBJ2-3; the D gene is possibly TRBD1 (6 bases). CDR1 is MNHEY and CDR2 is SMNVEV in the germline V gene (reference sequence). CDR3 size: 15 residues. V dropped 4 bases and J dropped 3 bases, with 14 bases sitting between them. CDR3 sequence reads: CASSSRGGWTDTQYF. DNA of the CDR3: TGTGCCAGCAGTTCCCGAGGGGGTTGGACAGATACGCAGTATTTT.

The chain carries TRBV6-5 and TRBJ2-7; 12 positions match TRBD1. The length of the CDR3 is 13 residues. The V segment lost 11 bases and the J segment 7 bases; nucleotides outside the gene matches: 9. Germline-derived CDR1 and CDR2 are MNHEY and SVGAGI. CDR3 coding DNA: TGTGCCGCGCGGGACAGGGGGCGCTGGGAGCAGTACTTC. Amino acids: CAARDRGRWEQYF.

The gene calls are TRBV5-1 and TRBJ2-1, with 8 bases aligning to TRBD2. Per the germline V gene, CDR1 is SGHRS and CDR2 is YFSETQ. The CDR3 totals 16 residues. V lost 2 bases to trimming and J lost 5 bases; unmatched junction nucleotides: 9. The CDR3 region has the DNA TGCGCCAGCAGCTTCCTCCCGGGACTAGATAACAATGAGCAGTTCTTC. Translation gives CASSFLPGLDNNEQFF.